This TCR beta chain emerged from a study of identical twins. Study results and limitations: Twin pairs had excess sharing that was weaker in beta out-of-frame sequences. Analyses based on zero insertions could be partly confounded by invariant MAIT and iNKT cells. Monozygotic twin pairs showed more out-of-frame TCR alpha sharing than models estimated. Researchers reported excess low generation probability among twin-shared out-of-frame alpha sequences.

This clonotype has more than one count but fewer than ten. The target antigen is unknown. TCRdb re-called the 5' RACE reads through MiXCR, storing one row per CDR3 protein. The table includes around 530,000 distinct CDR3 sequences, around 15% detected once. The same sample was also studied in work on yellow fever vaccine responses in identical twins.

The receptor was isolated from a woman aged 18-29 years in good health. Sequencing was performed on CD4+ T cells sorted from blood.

CDR3: CATSGMWSREQYF. The CDR3 region has the DNA TGTGCCACCAGCGGCATGTGGTCACGCGAGCAGTACTTC. The genes are TRBV15 and TRBJ2-7; D is unclear. V gave up 5 bases and J gave up 6 bases, with 14 bases separating them. The CDR3 totals 13 residues. Germline lookup yields CDR1 LNHNV and CDR2 YYDKDF (reference sequence).